Listed here are 15 T cell receptor beta chains from one sample, sequenced in a study of T cell repertoires in ileal Crohn's disease. Produced via immunoSEQ multiplex PCR; TCRdb's table is partial and in-frame only. This sample has 15,000 to 20,000 clones, with more than 65% found just once. The sample's time point: neoterminal ileum biopsy at postoperative endoscopy, about 6 months after surgery. Sample: ileal tissue. The source of these receptors is an adult with Crohn's disease.

V usage is TRBV9 and J usage is TRBJ1-1, with 8 nucleotides matching TRBD1. Germline V lookup: CDR1 SGDLS, CDR2 YYNGEE. CDR3 length equals 15 residues. The trim removed 4 bases at V and 0 bases at J, leaving 5 bases unmatched. For the CDR3, the DNA is TGTGCCAGCAGCCCGAGGGACAGGTTGAACACTGAAGCTTTCTTT. Translated: CASSPRDRLNTEAFF.

This chain uses TRBV7-9 with TRBJ1-2; a weak D match, TRBD1 (5 bases). V was cut by 2 bases and J by 1 base, with 14 bases left in between. Germline CDR1 reads SEHNR; CDR2 reads FQNEAQ (reference sequence). This CDR3 comprises 16 residues. CDR3 nucleotide sequence: TGTGCCAGCAGCTTAACCCGTGGGGACTTTAACTATGGCTACACCTTC. Protein: CASSLTRGDFNYGYTF.

The chain joins TRBV30 to TRBJ2-5; D is possibly TRBD2 (6 bases). The CDR3 is 15 amino acids. V was clipped by 2 bases and J by 4 bases, with 17 bases between them. Germline CDR1 and CDR2: GTSNPN and SVGIG (reference sequence). The CDR3: CAWSSGGTGGETQYF. The CDR3 bases are TGTGCCTGGAGTTCTGGCGGCACCGGGGGAGAGACCCAGTACTTC.

The chain couples TRBV7-6 to TRBJ1-1; D uncertain. V was trimmed by 6 bases and J by 5 bases, leaving 13 bases between them. CDR1 and CDR2 from the germline V gene are SGHVS and FNYEAQ. The CDR3 loop spans 13 amino acids. The DNA for the CDR3 is TGTGCCAGCAGTCCGGGTCCTTTGACTGAAGCTTTCTTT. It encodes CASSPGPLTEAFF. The full variable domain, in which reference TRBV7-6 and TRBJ1-1 provide the parts outside the CDR3, is GAGVSQSPRYKVTKRGQDVALRCDPISGHVSLYWYRQALGQGPEFLTYFNYEAQQDKSGLPNDRFSAERPEGSISTLTIQRTEQRDSAMYRCASSPGPLTEAFFGQGTRLTVV.

The CDR3 here is CASGKGGVGDEQYF. CDR3 coding DNA: TGCGCCAGCGGAAAGGGGGGGGTCGGGGACGAGCAGTACTTC. The V gene is TRBV5-1, the J gene TRBJ2-7; D might be TRBD2 (7 bases). The CDR3 has 14 residues. Looked up from germline, CDR1 is SGHRS and CDR2 is YFSETQ. V was trimmed by 7 bases and J by 5 bases, leaving 19 bases between them.

This clone showed up just a few times. The chain recombines TRBV9 with TRBJ2-1; D possibly corresponds to TRBD1 (6 bases). This CDR3 spans 15 amino acids. Trimming left V 4 bases short and J 5 bases short, with 16 bases between. Per the germline V gene, CDR1 is SGDLS and CDR2 is YYNGEE. CDR3 nucleotide sequence: TGTGCCAGCAGCCCGAAACTAGGGGGAAACAATGAGCAGTTCTTC. Amino acids: CASSPKLGGNNEQFF.

The CDR3 region is CASSLSGGFGYTF. The CDR3 DNA reads TGTGCCAGCAGTTTATCCGGCGGCTTTGGCTACACCTTC. The chain is built from TRBV27 and TRBJ1-2; no reliable D call. Between the trimmed V and J ends, which lost 0 bases and 7 bases, there was a span of 9 bases. The germline V gene has CDR1 MNHEY and CDR2 SMNVEV (reference sequence). The CDR3 sequence is 13 residues long.

V usage is TRBV2 and J usage is TRBJ2-3; TRBD2 aligns across 9 bases. Losses at the gene ends were 10 bases for V and 0 bases for J; bases not matched to a gene: 14. Germline V gene sequence: CDR1 SNHLY, CDR2 FYNNEI. This CDR3 is built from 17 residues. CDR3 in amino acids: CATAGLAFWASTDTQYF. CDR3 sequence (DNA): TGTGCCACCGCGGGACTAGCTTTTTGGGCTAGCACAGATACGCAGTATTTT.

The rearrangement uses TRBV5-4 and TRBJ2-2; 9 positions agree with TRBD2. The CDR3 is 15 amino acids. Per germline, CDR1 SGHNT and CDR2 YYREEE (reference sequence). V lost 4 bases to trimming and J lost 0 bases; unmatched junction nucleotides: 1. CDR3 amino acids: CASSPSGANTGELFF. The CDR3, as DNA: TGTGCCAGCAGCCCTAGCGGGGCGAACACCGGGGAGCTGTTTTTT. The variable domain in full, with the rest retrieved from reference TRBV5-4 and TRBJ2-2, is ETGVTQSPTHLIKTRGQQVTLRCSSQSGHNTVSWYQQALGQGPQFIFQYYREEENGRGNFPPRFSGLQFPNYSSELNVNALELDDSALYLCASSPSGANTGELFFGEGSRLTVL.

This clone was seen only once. The chain carries TRBV29-1 and TRBJ1-1; 8 nucleotides match TRBD1. The CDR3 has 13 residues. In germline, CDR1 is SQVTM, CDR2 ANQGSEA. V was clipped by 7 bases and J by 4 bases; unmatched bases: 8. The CDR3 bases are TGCAGCGCGGCGGACAGGGAAGGCACTGAAGCTTTCTTT. Its translation: CSAADREGTEAFF.

The chain uses TRBV6-1 and TRBJ1-5; weak D call: TRBD1 (6 bases). Trimming removed 8 bases from V and 7 bases from J, with 15 bases in between. Germline V gene lookup returns CDR1 MNHNS and CDR2 SASEGT. This CDR3 has 13 residues. The CDR3 DNA follows: TGTGCCAGCTGTAACAGGGCAGGACAGCCCCAGCATTTT. Protein: CASCNRAGQPQHF.

The CDR3 protein is CSVLSPVRSSYEQYF. CDR3 sequence (DNA): TGCAGCGTTTTAAGCCCCGTCCGGAGCTCCTACGAGCAGTACTTC. The chain employs TRBV29-1 and TRBJ2-5; D not certain. The DNA end is a closer match to TRBJ2-7, so the J assignment may be wrong. Germline V CDR1 and CDR2: SQVTM, ANQGSEA. The CDR3 covers 15 residues.

The sample holds a few counts of this clone. This chain connects TRBV25-1 to TRBJ2-2; weak D call: TRBD1 (5 bases). CDR3 length: 16 residues. CDR1 is MGHDK, CDR2 SYGVNS, per germline. V lost 3 bases to trimming and J lost 4 bases, with 15 bases between them. The CDR3 spells CASSDPDRHPTGELFF. The CDR3 DNA reads TGTGCCAGCAGTGATCCTGACAGACACCCCACCGGGGAGCTGTTTTTT.

The rearrangement uses TRBV10-3 and TRBJ1-2; no clear D. Germline V gives CDR1 ENHRY, CDR2 SYGVKD. V lost 3 bases, J lost 1 base, and 18 bases lay in between. The CDR3 covers 17 residues. In DNA, the CDR3 is TGTGCCATCAGTGAATGGTCGGGAGCGGGAAGTAACTATGGCTACACCTTC. Its translation: CAISEWSGAGSNYGYTF.

The V gene is TRBV6-1, the J gene TRBJ1-2; TRBD1 matches 7 bases. The CDR3 runs 12 residues. Germline V CDR1 and CDR2: MNHNS, SASEGT. V lost 3 bases and J lost 11; bases outside the gene matches: 6. For the CDR3, the DNA is TGTGCCAGCAGTGACCTTCGGACAGGATACACCTTC. Amino acids: CASSDLRTGYTF.